A single sample is the source of the 26 T cell receptor beta chains below, sequenced in a study of T-cell reconstitution after alpha-beta-depleted transplantation in children (dated by TCRdb to the mid-2010s). Library creation used PCR. Sequencing took place on an Illumina HiSeq 2500. Molecular barcoding was employed in the preparation of TCR libraries, with unique molecular identifiers being used to normalize TCRbeta repertoire quantification. TCRdb itself trimmed the public reads at Q25 with fastp, ran MiXCR and retained productive beta chains. Rows with one shared CDR3 protein collapse into an entry with the most common genes and DNA. This sample is represented by about 210,000 distinct CDR3 sequences; about a sixth of them were singletons. In total, the top ten clones hold about 39% of the sample. This specimen's treatment or condition label, interpreted: allogeneic hematopoietic cell transplantation with graft depleted of TCRalphabeta T cells and CD19 B cells.

The source material was PBMCs, mostly from graft donor cells, sampled 360 days after TCRalphabeta/CD19-depleted stem cell transplant. These receptors all stem from a male patient between 2 and 10 years old who had a stem cell transplant for acute lymphoblastic leukemia, so the T cells may come from the graft donor.

J is TRBJ2-5 and V is TRBV12-3 or TRBV12-4; no definite D call. V lost 7 bases and J 1 base, leaving 13 bases between the germline ends. The CDR3 is 14 amino acids. The CDR3 DNA follows: TGTGCCAGCACCATTCCCGCTTCCCAAGAGACCCAGTACTTC. Amino acids: CASTIPASQETQYF.

V and J are TRBV24-1 and TRBJ2-1, with 8 bases lining up with TRBD1. Germline V CDR1 and CDR2: KGHDR, SFDVKD. V lost 7 bases and J lost 5; bases outside the gene matches: 24. The CDR3 runs to 20 residues. The CDR3 bases are TGTGCCACCAGAATCTTAAAGTTCCCTCCCGGGGACAGGAGTAACAATGAGCAGTTCTTC. It encodes CATRILKFPPGDRSNNEQFF.

The chain recombines TRBV3-1 with TRBJ2-5; tentatively, D is TRBD1 (5 bases). The germline V gene encodes CDR1 LGHDT and CDR2 YNNKEL (reference sequence). CDR3 length: 13 residues. V lost 3 bases to trimming and J lost 4 bases, with 9 bases between them. Written as DNA, the CDR3 is TGTGCCAGCAGCCACCAGGGCGGAGAGACCCAGTACTTC. Translating it yields CASSHQGGETQYF.

V is TRBV6-5 and J is TRBJ1-1, with 7 bases fitting TRBD1. Germline CDR1 is MNHEY and CDR2 is SVGAGI. The junction had 15 bases not matched to a gene; V was cut back by 2 bases and J by 9 bases. CDR3 length: 16 residues. As DNA, the CDR3 is TGTGCCAGCAGTTACAGTATTAGGGACAGCACCCGTAAAGCTTTCTTT. Protein product: CASSYSIRDSTRKAFF.

The chain has TRBV29-1 and TRBJ2-2, with 8 bases fitting TRBD1. Trimming at V came to 7 bases and at J to 5 bases, leaving 9 bases not matched to a gene. Germline V CDR1 and CDR2: SQVTM, ANQGSEA. The CDR3 totals 14 residues. The CDR3 DNA follows: TGCAGCGGCCGACAGGGGCTCGAGACCGGGGAGCTGTTTTTT. Translation: CSGRQGLETGELFF.

The gene calls are TRBV6-2 or TRBV6-3 and TRBJ2-7; D is perhaps TRBD1 (5 bases). Germline V gene data show CDR1 as MNHEY and CDR2 as SVGEGT. V lost 6 bases and J 3 bases, leaving 15 bases between the germline ends. The CDR3 runs 14 residues. The CDR3 is CASRSLSGFYEQYF. The CDR3 DNA sequence: TGTGCCAGCAGATCCCTCTCAGGGTTCTACGAGCAGTACTTC.

The chain is built from TRBV7-2 and TRBJ2-7, with 11 positions matching TRBD2. In germline, CDR1 is SGHTA, CDR2 FQGNSA. Trimming at V came to 5 bases and at J to 2 bases, leaving 5 bases not matched to a gene. CDR3 size: 15 residues. CDR3 sequence reads: CASSLTSGNAYEQYF. CDR3 coding DNA: TGTGCCAGCAGCCTGACTAGCGGGAATGCCTACGAGCAGTACTTC. Full variable domain (outside the CDR3, taken from reference TRBV7-2 and TRBJ2-7): GAGVSQSPSNKVTEKGKDVELRCDPISGHTALYWYRQSLGQGLEFLIYFQGNSAPDKSGLPSDRFSAERTGGSVSTLTIQRTQQEDSAVYLCASSLTSGNAYEQYFGPGTRLTVT.

This clonotype has only a few counts. V gene TRBV12-3 or TRBV12-4 combines with J gene TRBJ1-5; D is perhaps TRBD1 (5 bases). CDR3 length: 15 amino acids. V lost 6 bases, J lost 4 bases, and 16 bases lay in between. The CDR3 reads CASSIGGAENQPQHF. In DNA form, the CDR3 reads TGTGCCAGCAGCATTGGAGGGGCGGAAAATCAGCCCCAGCATTTT.

The chain is built from TRBV20-1 and TRBJ1-1; 7 bases align to TRBD1. This CDR3 is built from 12 residues. CDR1 and CDR2 from the germline V gene are DFQATT and SNEGSKA (reference sequence). After removal of 6 bases from V and 2 bases from J, the junction contained 3 bases not matched to a gene. Here the CDR3 reads CSAGQVNTEAFF. The DNA for the CDR3 is TGCAGTGCAGGACAGGTTAACACTGAAGCTTTCTTT.

The gene calls are TRBV20-1 and TRBJ2-7; TRBD2 agrees at 8 bases. The junction had 9 bases not matched to a gene; V was cut back by 1 base and J by 7 bases. The germline V gene has CDR1 DFQATT and CDR2 SNEGSKA (reference sequence). The CDR3 is 14 amino acids. The CDR3: CSARVLAAPVEQYF. The CDR3 DNA reads as TGCAGTGCTAGAGTACTAGCGGCTCCGGTAGAGCAGTACTTC.

This clonotype was detected ten times or more. The chain joins TRBV12-3 or TRBV12-4 to TRBJ2-1; possible D gene TRBD1, 5 bases. The CDR3 is 15 residues long. Trimming took off 7 bases at V and 6 bases at J, with 19 bases between the two ends. Here the CDR3 reads CASTEQAGKFNEQFF. Here the CDR3 DNA reads TGTGCCAGCACCGAACAGGCAGGGAAATTCAATGAGCAGTTCTTC.

This clonotype was detected only a few times. The chain is built from TRBV10-3 and TRBJ2-5; D is possibly TRBD1 or TRBD2 (5 bases each). V lost 6 bases, J lost 4 bases, and 15 bases lay in between. The CDR3 runs to 14 residues. Germline CDR1 ENHRY, CDR2 SYGVKD. This CDR3 reads CAISPGPRGETQYF. For the CDR3, the DNA is TGTGCCATCAGCCCGGGACCCCGGGGAGAGACCCAGTACTTC.

The V and J genes are TRBV4-1 and TRBJ2-1; 13 positions match TRBD2. Looked up from germline, CDR1 is MGHRA and CDR2 is YSYEKL. J gave up 9 bases and V 0 bases, and 14 bases lay outside the gene matches. The CDR3 is 19 amino acids. The CDR3 here is CASSQEGPLLAGGPGEQFF. The CDR3 DNA is TGCGCCAGCAGCCAAGAAGGTCCTTTACTAGCGGGAGGGCCGGGTGAGCAGTTCTTC.

The chain combines TRBV6-4 with TRBJ2-3; D uncertain. This CDR3 is 12 amino acids long. Per the germline V gene, CDR1 is MRHNA and CDR2 is SNTAGT. Deletions cut 10 bases from V and 0 bases from J, with 8 bases between. CDR3 region: CATTRSTDTQYF. The CDR3 region has the DNA TGTGCCACCACTCGGAGCACAGATACGCAGTATTTT.

This clonotype has more than one count but fewer than ten. This chain connects TRBV11-3 to TRBJ2-1; no reliable D call. This CDR3 is built from 13 residues. V gave up 5 bases and J gave up 6 bases, with 11 bases separating them. Germline V lookup: CDR1 SGHNT, CDR2 YENEEA. The CDR3 protein is CASSPLLGNEQFF. The CDR3 nucleotides read TGTGCCAGCAGCCCCCTTCTGGGCAATGAGCAGTTCTTC.

CDR3 sequence (DNA): TGCGCCAGCAGCTTGGCCGGCGGGCTTAATACAGATACGCAGTATTTT. Its translation: CASSLAGGLNTDTQYF. The chain is built from TRBV5-1 and TRBJ2-3; tentatively, D is TRBD2 (5 bases). The V gene lost 0 bases and the J gene lost 3 bases, with 14 bases spanning the gap. There are 16 residues in the CDR3. Germline CDR1 reads SGHRS; CDR2 reads YFSETQ.

This clonotype was seen ten or more times. The chain combines TRBV29-1 with TRBJ2-3; D gene ambiguous. V lost 5 bases and J lost 0, with 12 bases in between. Germline values: CDR1 SQVTM, CDR2 ANQGSEA. The CDR3 is 14 amino acids. CDR3 in DNA: TGCAGCGTTTCACTAAGAGACAGCACAGATACGCAGTATTTT. Protein product: CSVSLRDSTDTQYF.

The chain is built from TRBV20-1 and TRBJ2-7, with TRBD2 as a possible D gene (6 bases). Germline V gene data show CDR1 as DFQATT and CDR2 as SNEGSKA (reference sequence). This CDR3 region has 14 residues. Trimming shortened V by 3 bases and J by 0 bases, and 12 bases separated the two germline ends. The CDR3 loop reads CSASRRGVSYEQYF. For the CDR3, the DNA is TGCAGTGCTAGCCGGAGGGGAGTCTCCTACGAGCAGTACTTC.

The chain links TRBV6-5 to TRBJ2-7; D uncertain. The CDR3 has 11 residues. V was trimmed by 8 bases and J by 9 bases, leaving 14 bases between them. Germline lookup yields CDR1 MNHEY and CDR2 SVGAGI. CDR3 loop: CASQKLGMQYF. In nucleotides, the CDR3 is TGTGCCAGCCAAAAATTGGGAATGCAGTACTTC.

This clonotype was seen a handful of times. An end of the junction differs from the germline gene, which may be a read error. The chain links TRBV5-5 to TRBJ1-3, with D unclear. This CDR3 contains 14 residues. The germline V gene encodes CDR1 SGHKS and CDR2 YYEKEE (reference sequence). The CDR3 here is CASSPYFSENTIYF. The CDR3 region has the DNA TGTGCCAGCAGCCCCTACTTCTCTGAAAACACCATATATTTT.

The sample holds a few counts of this clonotype. The chain recombines TRBV29-1 with TRBJ1-1; unclear D gene. Germline V gene lookup returns CDR1 SQVTM and CDR2 ANQGSEA. V was shortened by 6 bases and J by 0 bases, with 14 bases between the two germline ends. This CDR3 has 14 residues. DNA for the CDR3: TGCAGCGTCAGACTGGACCCGATGAACACTGAAGCTTTCTTT. Protein: CSVRLDPMNTEAFF.

V usage is TRBV20-1 and J usage is TRBJ1-2, with 8 bases matching TRBD1. Unmatched junction bases numbered 10, after V lost 5 bases and J lost 5 bases. The CDR3 extends over 14 amino acids. Germline CDR1 reads DFQATT; CDR2 reads SNEGSKA (reference sequence). The CDR3 loop is CSAPRGQGGYGYTF. In DNA form, the CDR3 reads TGCAGTGCTCCCCGAGGACAGGGCGGTTATGGCTACACCTTC.

The chain employs TRBV7-7 and TRBJ2-3, with D tentatively TRBD1 (5 bases). In germline, CDR1 is SSHAT, CDR2 FNYEAQ (reference sequence). The CDR3 spans 15 residues. The CDR3 nucleotides read TGTGCTAGTATGTCTATGGGGCTGGGCACAGATACGCAGTATTTT. It codes for CASMSMGLGTDTQYF.

The chain combines TRBV27 with TRBJ2-3; possibly TRBD2 for D (6 bases). Trimming pared 5 bases from V and 4 bases from J, leaving 16 bases between. Germline V CDR1 and CDR2: MNHEY, SMNVEV (reference sequence). This CDR3 has 15 residues. As DNA, the CDR3 is TGTGCCAGCAGTCATGGGCGGGGAGCAGCAGATACGCAGTATTTT. Translated, it gives CASSHGRGAADTQYF.

The CDR3 spells CASSLLGTGDHNEQFF. In DNA, the CDR3 is TGTGCCAGCAGTTTACTAGGGACAGGGGATCACAATGAGCAGTTCTTC. This rearrangement joins TRBV25-1 to TRBJ2-1, with 10 bases that match TRBD1. Germline assignment: CDR1 MGHDK and CDR2 SYGVNS. V was pared by 5 bases and J by 5 bases, with 9 bases of the junction left unmatched. The CDR3 length is 16 residues.

The CDR3 spells CASSFGRGETDTQYF. CDR3 DNA sequence: TGTGCCAGCAGCTTCGGCAGGGGTGAAACAGATACGCAGTATTTT. J is TRBJ2-3 and V is TRBV7-2; maybe TRBD1 (6 bases). Germline CDR1 and CDR2: SGHTA and FQGNSA. V lost 3 bases and J lost 3, with 13 bases in between. The CDR3 spans 15 residues.